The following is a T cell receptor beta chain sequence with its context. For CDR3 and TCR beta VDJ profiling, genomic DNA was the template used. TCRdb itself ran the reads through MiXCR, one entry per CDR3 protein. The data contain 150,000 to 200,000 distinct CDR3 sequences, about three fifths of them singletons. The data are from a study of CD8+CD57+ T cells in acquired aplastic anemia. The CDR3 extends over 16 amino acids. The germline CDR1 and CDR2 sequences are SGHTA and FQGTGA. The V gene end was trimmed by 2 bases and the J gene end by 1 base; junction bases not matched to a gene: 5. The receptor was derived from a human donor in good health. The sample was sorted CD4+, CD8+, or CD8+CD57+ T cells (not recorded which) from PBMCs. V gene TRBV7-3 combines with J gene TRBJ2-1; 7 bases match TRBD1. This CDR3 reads CASSLSTGSSYNEQFF. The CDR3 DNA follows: TGTGCCAGCAGCTTATCGACAGGGTCTTCCTACAATGAGCAGTTCTTC.